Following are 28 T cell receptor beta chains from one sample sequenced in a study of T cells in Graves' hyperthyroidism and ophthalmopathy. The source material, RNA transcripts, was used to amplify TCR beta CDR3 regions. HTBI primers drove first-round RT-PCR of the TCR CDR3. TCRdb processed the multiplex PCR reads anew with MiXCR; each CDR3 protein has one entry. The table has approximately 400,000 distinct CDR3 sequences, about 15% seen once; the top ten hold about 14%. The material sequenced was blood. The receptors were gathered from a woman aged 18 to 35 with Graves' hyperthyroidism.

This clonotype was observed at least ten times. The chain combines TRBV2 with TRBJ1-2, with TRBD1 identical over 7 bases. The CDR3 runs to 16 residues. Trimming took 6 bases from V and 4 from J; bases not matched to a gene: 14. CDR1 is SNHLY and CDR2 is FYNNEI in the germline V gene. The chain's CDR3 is CASSPRDSRTGYGYTF. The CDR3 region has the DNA TGTGCCAGCAGCCCGAGGGACAGTCGTACGGGCTATGGCTACACCTTC.

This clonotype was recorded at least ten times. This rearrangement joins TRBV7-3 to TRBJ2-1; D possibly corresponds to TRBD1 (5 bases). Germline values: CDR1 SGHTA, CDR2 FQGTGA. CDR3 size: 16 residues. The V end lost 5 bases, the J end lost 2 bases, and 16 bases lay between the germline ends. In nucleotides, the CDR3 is TGTGCCAGCAGCCCGAGAACAGGATCTGCCTACAATGAGCAGTTCTTC. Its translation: CASSPRTGSAYNEQFF. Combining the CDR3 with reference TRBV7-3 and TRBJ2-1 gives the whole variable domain GAGVSQTPSNKVTEKGKYVELRCDPISGHTALYWYRQSLGQGPEFLIYFQGTGAADDSGLPNDRFFAVRPEGSVSTLKIQRTERGDSAVYLCASSPRTGSAYNEQFFGPGTRLTVL.

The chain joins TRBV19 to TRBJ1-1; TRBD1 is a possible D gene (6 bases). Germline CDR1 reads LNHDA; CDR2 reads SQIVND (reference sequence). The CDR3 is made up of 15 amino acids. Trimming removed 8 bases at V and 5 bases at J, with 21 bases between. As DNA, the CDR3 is TGTGCCAGTGGGGTGGTCGGGACAAGCGGGACTGAAGCTTTCTTT. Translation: CASGVVGTSGTEAFF. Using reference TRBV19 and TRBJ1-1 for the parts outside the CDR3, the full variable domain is DGGITQSPKYLFRKEGQNVTLSCEQNLNHDAMYWYRQDPGQGLRLIYYSQIVNDFQKGDIAEGYSVSREKKESFPLTVTSAQKNPTAFYLCASGVVGTSGTEAFFGQGTRLTVV.

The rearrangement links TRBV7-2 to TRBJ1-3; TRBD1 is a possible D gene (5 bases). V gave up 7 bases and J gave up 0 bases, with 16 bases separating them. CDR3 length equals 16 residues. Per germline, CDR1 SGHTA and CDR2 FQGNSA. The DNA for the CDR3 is TGTGCCAGCACCCAGTCGTGGGGCAACTCTGGAAACACCATATATTTT. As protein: CASTQSWGNSGNTIYF.

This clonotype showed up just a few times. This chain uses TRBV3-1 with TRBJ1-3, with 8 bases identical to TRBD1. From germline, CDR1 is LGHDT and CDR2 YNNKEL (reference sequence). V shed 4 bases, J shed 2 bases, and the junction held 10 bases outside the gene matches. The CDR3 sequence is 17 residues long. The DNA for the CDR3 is TGTGCCAGCAGCCTGGGGCAGGGGGCAACACCTGGAAACACCATATATTTT. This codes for CASSLGQGATPGNTIYF. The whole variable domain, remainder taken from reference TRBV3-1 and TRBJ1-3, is DTAVSQTPKYLVTQMGNDKSIKCEQNLGHDTMYWYKQDSKKFLKIMFSYNNKELIINETVPNRFSPKSPDKAHLNLHINSLELGDSAVYFCASSLGQGATPGNTIYFGEGSWLTVV.

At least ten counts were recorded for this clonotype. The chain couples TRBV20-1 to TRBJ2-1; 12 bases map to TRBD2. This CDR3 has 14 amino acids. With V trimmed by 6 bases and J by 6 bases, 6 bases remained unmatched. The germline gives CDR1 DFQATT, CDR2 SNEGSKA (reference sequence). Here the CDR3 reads CSAQRLAGVNEQFF. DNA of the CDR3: TGCAGTGCCCAACGACTAGCGGGGGTCAATGAGCAGTTCTTC.

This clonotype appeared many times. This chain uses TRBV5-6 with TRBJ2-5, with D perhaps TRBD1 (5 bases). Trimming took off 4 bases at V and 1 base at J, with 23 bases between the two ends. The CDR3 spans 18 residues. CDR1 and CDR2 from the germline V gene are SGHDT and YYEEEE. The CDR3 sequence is CASSESGLGLNGQETQYF. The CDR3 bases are TGTGCCAGCAGCGAATCCGGCCTGGGGCTAAACGGCCAAGAGACCCAGTACTTC.

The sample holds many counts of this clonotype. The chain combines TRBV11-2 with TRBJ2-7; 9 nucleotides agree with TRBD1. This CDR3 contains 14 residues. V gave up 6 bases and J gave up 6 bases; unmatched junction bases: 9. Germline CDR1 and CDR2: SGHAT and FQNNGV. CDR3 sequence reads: CASRKLGQGAEQYF. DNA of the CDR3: TGTGCCAGCAGAAAACTGGGACAGGGAGCCGAGCAGTACTTC. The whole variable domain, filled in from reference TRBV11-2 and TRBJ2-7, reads EAGVAQSPRYKIIEKRQSVAFWCNPISGHATLYWYQQILGQGPKLLIQFQNNGVVDDSQLPKDRFSAERLKGVDSTLKIQPAKLEDSAVYLCASRKLGQGAEQYFGPGTRLTVT.

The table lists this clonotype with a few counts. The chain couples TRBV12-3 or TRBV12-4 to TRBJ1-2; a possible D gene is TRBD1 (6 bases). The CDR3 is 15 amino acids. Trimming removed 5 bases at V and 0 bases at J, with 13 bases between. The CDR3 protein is CASSLQGLSNYGYTF. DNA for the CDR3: TGTGCCAGCAGTCTACAGGGCCTATCTAACTATGGCTACACCTTC.

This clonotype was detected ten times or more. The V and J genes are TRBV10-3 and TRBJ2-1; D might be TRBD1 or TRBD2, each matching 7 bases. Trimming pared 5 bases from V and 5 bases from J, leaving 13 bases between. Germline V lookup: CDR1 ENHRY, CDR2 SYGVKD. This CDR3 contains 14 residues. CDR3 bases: TGTGCCATCAGTCAGGGGGGGGGCCACAATGAGCAGTTCTTC. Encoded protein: CAISQGGGHNEQFF.

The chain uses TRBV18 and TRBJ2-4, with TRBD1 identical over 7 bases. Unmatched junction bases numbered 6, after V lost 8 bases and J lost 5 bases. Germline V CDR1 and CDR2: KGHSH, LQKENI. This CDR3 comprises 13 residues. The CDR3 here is CASSPGTENIQYF. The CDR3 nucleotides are TGTGCCAGCAGCCCCGGGACAGAAAACATTCAGTACTTC. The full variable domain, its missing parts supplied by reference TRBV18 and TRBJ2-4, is NAGVMQNPRHLVRRRGQEARLRCSPMKGHSHVYWYRQLPEEGLKFMVYLQKENIIDESGMPKERFSAEFPKEGPSILRIQQVVRGDSAAYFCASSPGTENIQYFGAGTRLSVL.

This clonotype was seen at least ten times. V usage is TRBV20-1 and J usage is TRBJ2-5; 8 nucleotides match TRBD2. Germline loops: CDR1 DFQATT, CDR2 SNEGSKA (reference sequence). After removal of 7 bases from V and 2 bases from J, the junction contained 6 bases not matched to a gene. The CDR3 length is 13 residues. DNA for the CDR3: TGCAGTGTGGAAGCGGGGGCGCAAGAGACCCAGTACTTC. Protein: CSVEAGAQETQYF.

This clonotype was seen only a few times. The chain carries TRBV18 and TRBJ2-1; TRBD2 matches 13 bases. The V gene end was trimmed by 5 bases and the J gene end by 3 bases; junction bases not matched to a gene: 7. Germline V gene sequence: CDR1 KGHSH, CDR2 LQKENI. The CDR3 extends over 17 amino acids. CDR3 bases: TGTGCCAGCTCAATCGCGACTAGCGGGAGGTTCTACAATGAGCAGTTCTTC. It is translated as CASSIATSGRFYNEQFF. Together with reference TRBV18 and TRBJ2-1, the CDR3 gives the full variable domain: NAGVMQNPRHLVRRRGQEARLRCSPMKGHSHVYWYRQLPEEGLKFMVYLQKENIIDESGMPKERFSAEFPKEGPSILRIQQVVRGDSAAYFCASSIATSGRFYNEQFFGPGTRLTVL.

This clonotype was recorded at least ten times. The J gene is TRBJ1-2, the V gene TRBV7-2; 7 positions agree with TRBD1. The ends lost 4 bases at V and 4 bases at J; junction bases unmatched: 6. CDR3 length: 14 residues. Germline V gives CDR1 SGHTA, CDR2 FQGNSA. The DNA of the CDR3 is TGTGCCAGCAGCTCCAGGACAGGCGTCTATGGCTACACCTTC. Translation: CASSSRTGVYGYTF.

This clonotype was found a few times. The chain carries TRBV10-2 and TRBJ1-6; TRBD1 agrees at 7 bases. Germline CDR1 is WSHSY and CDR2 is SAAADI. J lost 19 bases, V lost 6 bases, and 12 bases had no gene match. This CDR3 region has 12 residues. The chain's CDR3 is CASRTREGAEHF. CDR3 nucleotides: TGCGCCAGCAGGACCCGGGAGGGGGCCGAGCACTTT.

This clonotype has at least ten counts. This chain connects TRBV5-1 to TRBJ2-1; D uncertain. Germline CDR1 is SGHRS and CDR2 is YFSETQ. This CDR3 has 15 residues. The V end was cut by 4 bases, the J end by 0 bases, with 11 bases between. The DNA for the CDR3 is TGCGCCAGCAGCCGTACCTGGAACTCCTACAATGAGCAGTTCTTC. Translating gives CASSRTWNSYNEQFF.

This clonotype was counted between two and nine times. The CDR3 DNA reads TGCGCCAGCAGCCAAATCAGGGAGGTCACTGAAGCTTTCTTT. This gives the protein CASSQIREVTEAFF. This chain connects TRBV4-1 to TRBJ1-1, with D maybe TRBD1 (5 bases). Deletions cut 2 bases from V and 4 bases from J, with 11 bases between. Per germline, CDR1 MGHRA and CDR2 YSYEKL. This CDR3 comprises 14 residues.

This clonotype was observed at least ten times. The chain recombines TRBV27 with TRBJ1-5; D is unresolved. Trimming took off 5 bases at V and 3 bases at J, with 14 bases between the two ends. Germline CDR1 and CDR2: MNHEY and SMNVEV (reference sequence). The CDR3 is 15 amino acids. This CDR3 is CASSLLGRVNQPQHF. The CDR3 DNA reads TGTGCCAGCAGTCTGCTGGGAAGAGTCAATCAGCCCCAGCATTTT.

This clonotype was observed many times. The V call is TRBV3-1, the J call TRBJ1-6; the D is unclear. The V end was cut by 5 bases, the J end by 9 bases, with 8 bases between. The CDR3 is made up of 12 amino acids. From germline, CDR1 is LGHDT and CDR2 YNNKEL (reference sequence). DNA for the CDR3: TGTGCCAGCAGCGATATTGGTTCACCCCTCCACTTT. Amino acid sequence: CASSDIGSPLHF. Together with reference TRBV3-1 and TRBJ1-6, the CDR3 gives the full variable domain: DTAVSQTPKYLVTQMGNDKSIKCEQNLGHDTMYWYKQDSKKFLKIMFSYNNKELIINETVPNRFSPKSPDKAHLNLHINSLELGDSAVYFCASSDIGSPLHFGNGTRLTVT.

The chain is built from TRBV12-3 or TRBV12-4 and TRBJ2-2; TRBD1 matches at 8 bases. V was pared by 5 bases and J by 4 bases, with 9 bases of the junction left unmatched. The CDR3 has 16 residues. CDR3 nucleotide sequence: TGTGCCAGCAGTGTCTCGGCGGGACAGGTCACCGGGGAGCTGTTTTTT. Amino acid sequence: CASSVSAGQVTGELFF.

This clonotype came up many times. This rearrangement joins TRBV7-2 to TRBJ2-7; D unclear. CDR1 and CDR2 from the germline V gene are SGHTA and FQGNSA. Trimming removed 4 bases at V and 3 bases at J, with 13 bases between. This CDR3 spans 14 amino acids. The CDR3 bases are TGTGCCAGCAGCTCTCCTTCCGGAAACTACGAGCAGTACTTC. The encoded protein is CASSSPSGNYEQYF.

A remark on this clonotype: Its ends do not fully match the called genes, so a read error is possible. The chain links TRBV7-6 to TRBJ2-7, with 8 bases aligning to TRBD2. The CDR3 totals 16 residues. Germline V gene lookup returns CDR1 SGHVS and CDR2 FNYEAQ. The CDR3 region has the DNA TGTGCCGGCAGCTTAGGAGGCGGGGGGCCTTCCTACGAGCAGTACTTC. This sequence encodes CAGSLGGGGPSYEQYF. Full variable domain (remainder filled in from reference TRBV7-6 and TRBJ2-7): GAGVSQSPRYKVTKRGQDVALRCDPISGHVSLYWYRQALGQGPEFLTYFNYEAQQDKSGLPNDRFSAERPEGSISTLTIQRTEQRDSAMYRCAGSLGGGGPSYEQYFGPGTRLTVT.

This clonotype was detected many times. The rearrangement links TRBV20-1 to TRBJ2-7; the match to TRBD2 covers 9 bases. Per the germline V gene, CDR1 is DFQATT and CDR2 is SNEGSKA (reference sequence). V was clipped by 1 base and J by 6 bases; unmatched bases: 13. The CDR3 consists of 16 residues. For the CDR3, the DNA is TGCAGTGCTAGAGGAAATCTTCCGGGACTAGCAACCGAGCAGTACTTC. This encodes CSARGNLPGLATEQYF.

This chain's CDR3 is CASTLGGLGGEPQHF. CDR3 coding DNA: TGTGCCAGCACTTTGGGGGGGCTGGGAGGCGAGCCCCAGCATTTT. The gene calls are TRBV28 and TRBJ1-5, with D perhaps TRBD1 (6 bases). V lost 7 bases, J lost 8 bases, and 21 bases lay in between. This CDR3 is 15 amino acids long. Per the germline V gene, CDR1 is MDHEN and CDR2 is SYDVKM.

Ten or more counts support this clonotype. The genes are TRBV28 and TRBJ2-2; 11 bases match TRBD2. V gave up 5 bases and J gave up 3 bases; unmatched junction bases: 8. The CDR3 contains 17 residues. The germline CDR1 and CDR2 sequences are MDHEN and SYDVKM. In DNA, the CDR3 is TGTGCCAGCAGTCCTAGGACTAGCGGGTTTTACACCGGGGAGCTGTTTTTT. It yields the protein CASSPRTSGFYTGELFF. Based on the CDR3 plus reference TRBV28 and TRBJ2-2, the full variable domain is DVKVTQSSRYLVKRTGEKVFLECVQDMDHENMFWYRQDPGLGLRLIYFSYDVKMKEKGDIPEGYSVSREKKERFSLILESASTNQTSMYLCASSPRTSGFYTGELFFGEGSRLTVL.

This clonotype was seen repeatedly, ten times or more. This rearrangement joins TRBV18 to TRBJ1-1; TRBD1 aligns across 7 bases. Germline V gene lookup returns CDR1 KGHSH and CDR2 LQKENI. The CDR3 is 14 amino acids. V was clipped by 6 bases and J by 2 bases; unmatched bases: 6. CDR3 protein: CASSSRGSNTEAFF. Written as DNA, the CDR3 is TGTGCCAGCTCGTCCAGGGGGAGTAACACTGAAGCTTTCTTT. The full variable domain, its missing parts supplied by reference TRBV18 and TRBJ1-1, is NAGVMQNPRHLVRRRGQEARLRCSPMKGHSHVYWYRQLPEEGLKFMVYLQKENIIDESGMPKERFSAEFPKEGPSILRIQQVVRGDSAAYFCASSSRGSNTEAFFGQGTRLTVV.

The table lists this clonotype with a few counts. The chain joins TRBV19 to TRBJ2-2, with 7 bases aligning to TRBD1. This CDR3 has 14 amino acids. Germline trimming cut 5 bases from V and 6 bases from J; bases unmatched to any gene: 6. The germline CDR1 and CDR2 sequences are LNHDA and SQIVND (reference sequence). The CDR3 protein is CASSPQGVPGELFF. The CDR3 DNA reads TGTGCCAGTAGTCCTCAGGGGGTCCCCGGGGAGCTGTTTTTT.

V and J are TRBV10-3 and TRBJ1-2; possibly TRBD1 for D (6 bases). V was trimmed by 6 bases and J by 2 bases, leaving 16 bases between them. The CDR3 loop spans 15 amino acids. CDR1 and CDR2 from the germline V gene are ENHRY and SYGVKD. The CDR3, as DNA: TGTGCCATCAGGCGGGGGGGCTCCAGAAACTATGGCTACACCTTC. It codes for CAIRRGGSRNYGYTF.